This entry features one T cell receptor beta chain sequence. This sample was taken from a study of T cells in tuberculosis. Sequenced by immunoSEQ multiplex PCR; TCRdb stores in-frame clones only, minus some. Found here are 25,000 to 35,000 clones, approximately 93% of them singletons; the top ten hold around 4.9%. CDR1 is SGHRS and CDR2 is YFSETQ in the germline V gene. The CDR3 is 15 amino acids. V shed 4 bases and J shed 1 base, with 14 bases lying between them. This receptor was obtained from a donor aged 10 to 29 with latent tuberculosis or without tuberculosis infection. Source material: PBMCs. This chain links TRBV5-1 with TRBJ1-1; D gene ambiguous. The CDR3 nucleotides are TGCGCCAGCAGCCTGGGTAAGGGAGGGAACACTGAAGCTTTCTTT. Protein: CASSLGKGGNTEAFF.